This is a list of T cell receptor beta chains from one sample in a study of T cell responses to AZD1222 COVID-19 vaccine. Some clones are missing from TCRdb's copy, which holds only in-frame ones; the method was immunoSEQ multiplex PCR. This sample yields some 140,000 clones, of which more than 90% are seen a single time; 1.5% to 2% belongs to the top ten. The source was peripheral blood, collected on day 0 of AZD1222 vaccination. These receptors were taken from an adult in good health. CDR3s include the opening cysteine and the closing phenylalanine or tryptophan. The order of the fields is clone size, D gene, J gene, V gene, CDR3 protein, CDR3 DNA. D genes are given only for firm matches. Clone size is given for some rows only: seen once, a few or many times, or a class if the clone is expanded.

>NA|TRBD1|TRBJ1-1|TRBV10-3
CAISESAGGIGSTEAFF
TGTGCCATCAGTGAGTCGGCAGGGGGCATCGGTAGTACTGAAGCTTTCTTT
>NA|NA|TRBJ2-1|TRBV4-2
CASSQGTTYNEQFF
TGTGCCAGCAGCCAAGGGACTACTTACAATGAGCAGTTCTTC
>NA|NA|TRBJ2-5|TRBV6-1
CASSERRRDDGETQYF
TGTGCCAGCAGTGAACGGAGAAGGGACGATGGTGAGACCCAGTACTTC
>once|NA|TRBJ1-1|TRBV15
CATSTKGRSSTEAFF
TGTGCCACCAGCACGAAGGGGAGGTCGTCCACTGAAGCTTTCTTT
>few|NA|TRBJ2-7|TRBV19
CASTLGGGTSYEQYF
TGTGCCAGTACCTTGGGCGGCGGGACCTCCTACGAGCAGTACTTC
>NA|TRBD1|TRBJ1-4|TRBV5-1
CASSSVGQGNEKLFF
TGCGCCAGCAGCTCGGTGGGACAGGGGAATGAAAAACTGTTTTTT
>NA|TRBD1|TRBJ1-6|TRBV9
CASSPTPGQGLGSYNSPLHF
TGTGCCAGCAGCCCTACGCCGGGACAGGGGTTGGGGTCGTATAATTCACCCCTCCACTTT
>NA|NA|TRBJ1-5|TRBV27
CASSFGRNQPQHF
TGTGCCAGCAGTTTTGGACGAAATCAGCCCCAGCATTTT
>NA|TRBD2|TRBJ2-5|TRBV7-2
CASSPNGGRETQYF
TGTGCCAGCAGCCCCAACGGCGGGAGAGAGACCCAGTACTTC
>few|NA|TRBJ2-5|TRBV11-2
CASSRSDVETQYF
TGTGCCAGCAGCCGGTCTGACGTAGAGACCCAGTACTTC
>NA|NA|TRBJ1-2|TRBV20-1
CSASRGGDGYTF
TGCAGTGCTAGTCGCGGGGGCGATGGCTACACCTTC
>NA|NA|TRBJ2-1|TRBV14
CASSQDWVGDEQFF
TGTGCCAGCAGCCAAGACTGGGTGGGGGATGAGCAGTTCTTC
>NA|NA|TRBJ2-1|TRBV18
CASSPPLLGSKFF
TGTGCCAGCTCACCACCCCTTCTAGGGTCAAAGTTCTTC
>NA|TRBD2|TRBJ2-1|TRBV4-2
CASSQVAGGSYNEQFF
TGTGCCAGCAGCCAAGTAGCGGGGGGGTCCTACAATGAGCAGTTCTTC
>once|TRBD1|TRBJ1-3|TRBV7-6
CASSSMGQDVGNTIYF
TGTGCCAGCAGCTCAATGGGACAGGATGTGGGAAACACCATATATTTT
>NA|TRBD1|TRBJ2-7|TRBV4-2
CASSQDPGQGHSSYEQYF
TGTGCCAGCAGCCAAGATCCCGGACAGGGACACAGCTCCTACGAGCAGTACTTC
>NA|TRBD1|TRBJ1-1|TRBV6-4
CASSDSGTGDPFF
TGTGCCAGCAGTGACTCCGGGACAGGGGATCCGTTTTTT
>NA|NA|TRBJ1-6|TRBV27
CASSPGGGNSPLHF
TGTGCCAGCAGTCCTGGGGGGGGCAATTCACCCCTCCACTTT
>NA|NA|TRBJ1-1|TRBV3-1/TRBV3-2
CASSQVQGRAEAFF
TGTGCCAGCAGCCAAGTGCAGGGGAGGGCTGAAGCTTTCTTT
>NA|NA|TRBJ1-1|TRBV5-1
CASSWRGGPNTEAFF
TGCGCCAGCAGCTGGAGGGGGGGCCCGAACACTGAAGCTTTCTTT
>NA|NA|TRBJ1-4|TRBV5-6
CASSLGPGASNEKLFF
TGTGCCAGCAGCTTGGGTCCGGGGGCGTCTAATGAAAAACTGTTTTTT
>NA|TRBD1|TRBJ1-2|TRBV18
CASSPAGTELGGYTF
TGTGCCAGCTCACCGGCCGGGACAGAGCTCGGGGGCTACACCTTC
>NA|TRBD1|TRBJ1-4|TRBV28
CASSSGQGGNEKLFF
TGTGCCAGCAGTTCCGGACAGGGGGGAAATGAAAAACTGTTTTTT
>once|NA|TRBJ2-6|TRBV27
CASSFWAGRSGANVLTF
TGTGCCAGCAGTTTTTGGGCAGGGCGGTCTGGGGCCAACGTCCTGACTTTC
>NA|NA|TRBJ1-2|TRBV4-1
CASSLSTGNYGYTF
TGCGCCAGCAGCCTATCGACAGGAAACTATGGCTACACCTTC
>once|NA|TRBJ1-1|TRBV11-2
CASTERGEAFF
TGTGCCAGCACCGAAAGGGGAGAAGCTTTCTTT
>NA|TRBD2|TRBJ2-3|TRBV7-2
CASSLTSGDGTDTQYF
TGTGCCAGCAGCCTCACTAGCGGGGATGGCACAGATACGCAGTATTTT
>few|NA|TRBJ1-2|TRBV28
CASKTVGGYTF
TGTGCCAGCAAGACAGTCGGTGGCTACACCTTC
>NA|TRBD2|TRBJ2-2|TRBV7-6
CASSLSGGSNTGELFF
TGTGCCAGCAGCTTAAGCGGGGGTTCGAACACCGGGGAGCTGTTTTTT
>NA|TRBD2|TRBJ2-2|TRBV4-1
CASSQGSGSAAGELFF
TGCGCCAGCAGCCAAGGTAGCGGGAGTGCCGCCGGGGAGCTGTTTTTT
>NA|NA|TRBJ2-7|TRBV28
CASSSHGTGNYEQYF
TGTGCCAGCAGTTCCCATGGGACGGGGAACTACGAGCAGTACTTC
>NA|NA|TRBJ2-2|TRBV5-1
CASSLASGAQNTGELFF
TGCGCCAGCAGCTTGGCCTCCGGGGCGCAGAACACCGGGGAGCTGTTTTTT
>NA|NA|TRBJ2-3|TRBV6-2/TRBV6-3
CASSYQTVPTDTQYF
TGTGCCAGCAGTTATCAGACAGTACCCACAGATACGCAGTATTTT
>NA|NA|TRBJ2-2|TRBV9
CASSVWPGEGGGELFF
TGTGCCAGCAGCGTTTGGCCCGGAGAGGGGGGAGGGGAGCTGTTTTTT
>NA|NA|TRBJ1-5|TRBV7-2
CASSSAMGKQPQHF
TGTGCCAGCAGCTCAGCGATGGGGAAACAGCCCCAGCATTTT
>NA|NA|TRBJ1-2|TRBV2
CASKDSYGYTF
TGTGCCAGCAAGGACAGCTATGGCTACACCTTC
>NA|NA|TRBJ1-6|TRBV7-8
CASRPMRLYNSPLHF
TGTGCCAGCAGGCCTATGAGACTCTATAATTCACCCCTCCACTTT
>NA|NA|TRBJ1-3|TRBV13
CASSLGQNSGNTIYF
TGTGCCAGCAGCTTAGGCCAGAACTCTGGAAACACCATATATTTT
>NA|TRBD1|TRBJ1-3|TRBV7-3
CASSQTGMGGNTIYF
TGTGCCAGCAGTCAGACAGGGATGGGTGGAAACACCATATATTTT
>once|TRBD1|TRBJ1-1|TRBV11-3
CASSRPDRETEAFF
TGTGCCAGCAGCCGACCGGACAGGGAGACTGAAGCTTTCTTT
>NA|NA|TRBJ2-5|TRBV6-5
CASSYSALEETQYF
TGTGCCAGCAGTTACTCGGCCCTCGAGGAGACCCAGTACTTC
>NA|NA|TRBJ1-2|TRBV7-2
CASSIGTQNYGYTF
TGTGCCAGCAGCATCGGGACACAGAACTATGGCTACACCTTC
>NA|NA|TRBJ2-2|TRBV3-1/TRBV3-2
CASSPGVFTGELFF
TGTGCCAGCAGCCCGGGGGTTTTCACCGGGGAGCTGTTTTTT
>NA|TRBD1|TRBJ1-5|TRBV28
CASSAAGQGDQPQHF
TGTGCCAGCAGTGCCGCGGGACAGGGTGACCAGCCCCAGCATTTT
>NA|NA|TRBJ2-2|TRBV27
CASSEGGAPDTGELFF
TGTGCCAGCAGCGAAGGGGGGGCGCCTGACACCGGGGAGCTGTTTTTT
>once|NA|TRBJ2-2|TRBV18
CASSPAGTGELFF
TGTGCCAGCTCACCTGCGGGCACCGGGGAGCTGTTTTTT